The 28 T cell receptor beta chains listed next were all sequenced from one sample in a study of blood T cell repertoires in COVID-19 (dated by TCRdb to about 2020). Libraries were made using the immunoSEQ multiplex PCR assay. This is the immuneACCESS table as TCRdb keeps it, with only in-frame sequences that have V and J called. A part of the clones is gone; compared with another copy, unresolved V genes explain less than half, and the rest is unexplained. Across this sample there are 250,000 to 350,000 clones, with roughly 85% seen only once. In total, the top ten clones hold 5.5% to 7% of the sample. The specimen sequenced was PBMCs or T cells enriched from blood (not recorded which). Receptors were obtained from a woman in her thirties or forties who had recovered from COVID-19.

The chain carries TRBV4-3 and TRBJ2-3; the match to TRBD2 covers 11 bases. The CDR3 is made up of 16 amino acids. Germline V gene lookup returns CDR1 LGHNA and CDR2 YSLEER. V was pared by 1 base and J by 4 bases, with 4 bases of the junction left unmatched. The CDR3 loop reads CASSQVTSGTADTQYF. In nucleotides, the CDR3 is TGCGCCAGCAGCCAAGTGACTAGCGGGACGGCAGATACGCAGTATTTT.

The CDR3 DNA reads as TGCAGTGCTAGTGATCCAATGCGGTCTAGCACAGATACGCAGTATTTT. Translating gives CSASDPMRSSTDTQYF. The V and J genes are TRBV20-1 and TRBJ2-3; D call uncertain. CDR3 length: 16 amino acids. Germline assignment: CDR1 DFQATT and CDR2 SNEGSKA (reference sequence). Trimming pared 3 bases from V and 0 bases from J, leaving 16 bases between.

The rearrangement joins TRBV7-2 to TRBJ2-1; 9 bases map to TRBD2. The trim removed 5 bases at V and 7 bases at J, leaving 9 bases unmatched. CDR1 is SGHTA and CDR2 is FQGNSA in the germline V gene. The CDR3 covers 15 residues. The CDR3 reads CASSPRVAGDNEQFF. The CDR3 DNA is TGTGCCAGCAGCCCCCGAGTAGCGGGAGATAATGAGCAGTTCTTC.

The chain has TRBV19 and TRBJ1-2, with 7 bases that match TRBD1. Germline V gene sequence: CDR1 LNHDA, CDR2 SQIVND (reference sequence). CDR3 length equals 14 residues. The ends lost 7 bases at V and 1 base at J; junction bases unmatched: 6. The CDR3: CASKLTGVNYGYTF. CDR3 DNA: TGTGCCAGTAAGCTAACAGGGGTTAACTATGGCTACACCTTC.

The V call is TRBV28, the J call TRBJ2-3; 11 bases fit TRBD2. CDR1 is MDHEN and CDR2 is SYDVKM in the germline V gene. The CDR3 is 17 amino acids. J lost 2 bases, V lost 6 bases, and 10 bases had no gene match. The CDR3 sequence is CASRATGLAGVTDTQYF. The CDR3 DNA is TGTGCCAGCAGGGCGACTGGACTAGCGGGCGTCACAGATACGCAGTATTTT.

This clone has only a few counts. The chain recombines TRBV4-2 with TRBJ1-1; TRBD1 might be the D (5 bases). Germline loops: CDR1 LGHNA, CDR2 YNFKEQ. V lost 0 bases and J 5 bases, leaving 10 bases between the germline ends. The CDR3 totals 14 residues. The DNA of the CDR3 is TGTGCCAGCAGCCAAGAATCAGGGTTTACTGAAGCTTTCTTT. It is translated as CASSQESGFTEAFF.

As to this clone: At the DNA level, this CDR3 is encoded by other sequences in the same sample as well. V and J are TRBV7-2 and TRBJ2-5; possible D gene TRBD2, 6 bases. V was pared by 1 base and J by 3 bases, with 6 bases between. The CDR3 consists of 13 residues. In germline, CDR1 is SGHTA, CDR2 FQGNSA. The chain's CDR3 is CASSLGGEETQYF. Written as DNA, the CDR3 is TGTGCCAGCAGCTTAGGGGGGGAAGAGACCCAGTACTTC.

The chain has TRBV5-8 and TRBJ2-1; 13 bases line up with TRBD2. The V and J ends lost 0 bases and 7 bases, in that order; junction bases with no gene match: 16. CDR1 is SGHTS, CDR2 YDEGEE, per germline. The length of the CDR3 is 20 residues. As DNA, the CDR3 is TGTGCCAGCAGCTTGGAGAGGGGGCGAACTAGCGGGAGGGTTCCGAATGAGCAGTTCTTC. It translates to CASSLERGRTSGRVPNEQFF.

The chain joins TRBV30 to TRBJ2-5; D is unclear. Germline CDR1 is GTSNPN and CDR2 is SVGIG (reference sequence). This CDR3 has 12 residues. V was pared by 0 bases and J by 6 bases, with 8 bases between. The CDR3 region has the DNA TGTGCCTGGAGTGTGGCAGTCCAGACCCAGTACTTC. Protein sequence: CAWSVAVQTQYF.

The chain links TRBV28 to TRBJ2-3, with TRBD2 matching 9 bases. The CDR3 totals 19 residues. Germline V gene sequence: CDR1 MDHEN, CDR2 SYDVKM. The V segment lost 4 bases and the J segment 3 bases; nucleotides outside the gene matches: 17. The CDR3: CASSYQGGASGTLTDTQYF. The CDR3 coding sequence is TGTGCCAGCAGTTACCAGGGTGGGGCTAGCGGGACATTGACAGATACGCAGTATTTT.

The chain is built from TRBV7-9 and TRBJ1-1; D call uncertain. The ends were cut back, 1 base at V and 2 bases at J, with 11 bases in the middle. This CDR3 has 15 residues. CDR1 SEHNR and CDR2 FQNEAQ come from the germline V gene (reference sequence). CDR3 region: CASSLGARRNTEAFF. For the CDR3, the DNA is TGTGCCAGCAGCTTAGGGGCCCGACGAAACACTGAAGCTTTCTTT.

This rearrangement joins TRBV4-3 to TRBJ1-6; 8 bases align to TRBD1. V dropped 0 bases and J dropped 7; count of bases not matched to a gene: 2. The CDR3 is 15 amino acids. CDR1 LGHNA and CDR2 YSLEER come from the germline V gene. The CDR3: CASSQDRGRNSPLHF. As DNA, the CDR3 is TGCGCCAGCAGCCAAGACAGGGGGCGAAATTCACCCCTCCACTTT.

This chain links TRBV25-1 with TRBJ1-1; possible D gene TRBD1, 5 bases. The V gene lost 3 bases and the J gene lost 6 bases, with 8 bases spanning the gap. The germline gives CDR1 MGHDK, CDR2 SYGVNS. The CDR3 consists of 12 residues. The chain's CDR3 is CASSEGGAEAFF. CDR3 coding DNA: TGTGCCAGCAGTGAGGGGGGGGCTGAAGCTTTCTTT.

The chain links TRBV5-8 to TRBJ2-1; the D gene is possibly TRBD2 (5 bases). CDR1 is SGHTS and CDR2 is YDEGEE in the germline V gene. V was trimmed by 3 bases and J by 1 base, leaving 11 bases between them. The CDR3 consists of 15 residues. This chain's CDR3 is CASSSVAPSYNEQFF. CDR3 DNA sequence: TGTGCCAGCAGCTCAGTAGCGCCATCCTACAATGAGCAGTTCTTC.

This clone was seen only once. This sequence joins TRBV7-2 and TRBJ1-3, with a possible D match to TRBD1 (5 bases). V shed 5 bases and J shed 0 bases, with 11 bases lying between them. This CDR3 has 15 amino acids. Germline CDR1 SGHTA, CDR2 FQGNSA. For the CDR3, the DNA is TGTGCCAGCAGCGAGGAGGGACTCTCTGGAAACACCATATATTTT. Translating gives CASSEEGLSGNTIYF.

The chain has TRBV15 and TRBJ2-3; TRBD2 is a possible D gene (5 bases). V was clipped by 0 bases and J by 3 bases, with 13 bases between them. The germline V gene has CDR1 LNHNV and CDR2 YYDKDF (reference sequence). This CDR3 comprises 16 residues. CDR3 amino acids: CATSRDIVTGTDTQYF. In DNA, the CDR3 is TGTGCCACCAGCAGAGATATTGTTACGGGAACAGATACGCAGTATTTT.

The genes are TRBV11-3 and TRBJ2-1; 7 bases match TRBD2. After removal of 5 bases from V and 8 bases from J, the junction contained 24 bases not matched to a gene. Germline V gene data show CDR1 as SGHNT and CDR2 as YENEEA. CDR3 length: 19 residues. CDR3: CASSAGPPDLGGRIDEQFF. CDR3 nucleotide sequence: TGTGCCAGCAGCGCCGGGCCCCCGGACTTGGGCGGGAGAATCGATGAGCAGTTCTTC.

The sample holds one count of this clone. The genes are TRBV14 and TRBJ2-2, with a tentative D call TRBD1 (5 bases). The V gene's germline CDR1 is SGHDN and CDR2 FVKESK. This CDR3 is 17 amino acids long. Trimming took off 0 bases at V and 2 bases at J, with 13 bases between the two ends. CDR3 coding DNA: TGTGCCAGCAGCCAAGATCACAGGATATCTAACACCGGGGAGCTGTTTTTT. Protein: CASSQDHRISNTGELFF.

This chain connects TRBV2 to TRBJ2-3; TRBD1 aligns across 8 bases. The CDR3 is 13 amino acids. Germline V CDR1 and CDR2: SNHLY, FYNNEI. V trimming: 5 bases; J trimming: 6 bases; junction bases outside the gene matches: 4. CDR3 amino acids: CASSWDRRDTQYF. The CDR3 nucleotides read TGTGCCAGCAGTTGGGACAGGCGGGATACGCAGTATTTT.

This chain uses TRBV21-1 with TRBJ1-2; TRBD1, the table's D call, lacks a check against the DNA. TRBV21-1 is a recognized pseudogene. The CDR3 has 15 amino acids. CDR3 amino acids: CASSAKVDRADGYTF. CDR3 sequence (DNA): TGTGCCAGCAGCGCGAAGGTTGACAGGGCGGATGGCTACACCTTC.

The V and J genes are TRBV18 and TRBJ2-5; D call uncertain. The germline V gene encodes CDR1 KGHSH and CDR2 LQKENI. There are 14 residues in the CDR3. V lost 2 bases and J 1 base, leaving 8 bases between the germline ends. This CDR3 reads CASSPSGLQETQYF. The CDR3 bases are TGTGCCAGCTCACCATCAGGTCTCCAAGAGACCCAGTACTTC.

The genes are TRBV19 and TRBJ2-7, with TRBD2 matching 9 bases. CDR1 is LNHDA and CDR2 is SQIVND in the germline V gene (reference sequence). The V segment lost 6 bases and the J segment 3 bases; nucleotides outside the gene matches: 6. CDR3 length equals 14 residues. The CDR3 DNA reads TGTGCCAGTAGCCCGGTTAGCGGGGGCTACGAGCAGTACTTC. Its protein product is CASSPVSGGYEQYF.

The V call is TRBV7-8, the J call TRBJ2-3; no clear D. CDR1 is SGHVS, CDR2 FQNEAQ, per germline. There are 12 residues in the CDR3. Trimming took off 1 base at V and 5 bases at J, with 4 bases between the two ends. The CDR3 region has the DNA TGTGCCAGCAGCTTAGTTCAAGATACGCAGTATTTT. This encodes CASSLVQDTQYF.

This chain connects TRBV30 to TRBJ1-6, with D possibly being TRBD1 (6 bases). CDR1 is GTSNPN and CDR2 is SVGIG in the germline V gene (reference sequence). This CDR3 has 14 residues. V lost 3 bases, J lost 13 bases, and 19 bases lay in between. The CDR3 protein is CAWSARTATWPLHF. The CDR3 region has the DNA TGTGCCTGGAGCGCCAGGACAGCGACGTGGCCCCTCCACTTT.

This clone was picked up a small number of times. As DNA, the CDR3 is TGTGCCACCCGGACAGGGCAAGAGACCCAGTACTTC. Translation gives CATRTGQETQYF. The chain couples TRBV28 to TRBJ2-5, with 8 positions matching TRBD1. This CDR3 is built from 12 residues. With 10 bases clipped from V and 2 bases from J, the junction kept 3 bases outside the gene matches. CDR1 is MDHEN, CDR2 SYDVKM, per germline.

The chain carries TRBV28 and TRBJ1-4; D call uncertain. The germline gives CDR1 MDHEN, CDR2 SYDVKM. This CDR3 comprises 13 residues. V was pared by 8 bases and J by 6 bases, with 13 bases between. In DNA form, the CDR3 reads TGTGCCAGCGGGCGCACAAGACATGAAAAACTGTTTTTT. Its translation is CASGRTRHEKLFF.

The chain links TRBV6-5 to TRBJ1-6; 8 nucleotides match TRBD1. CDR3 length: 15 amino acids. Looked up from germline, CDR1 is MNHEY and CDR2 is SVGAGI. After removal of 6 bases from V and 7 bases from J, the junction contained 8 bases not matched to a gene. This chain's CDR3 is CASRPRQGTNSPLHF. CDR3 in DNA: TGTGCCAGCAGACCTAGACAGGGGACGAATTCACCCCTCCACTTT.

The chain couples TRBV10-1 to TRBJ2-3, with TRBD2 identical over 8 bases. V lost 2 bases and J lost 3; bases outside the gene matches: 4. Germline CDR1 reads WNHNN; CDR2 reads SYGVQD (reference sequence). CDR3 length: 15 amino acids. CDR3 sequence (DNA): TGCGCCAGCAGTGAGGACCCTAGCGGGACAGATACGCAGTATTTT. Protein sequence: CASSEDPSGTDTQYF.